Following are 26 T cell receptor beta chains from one sample sequenced in a study of CD8+ T cells in alopecia areata. Extracted from the samples, RNA was reverse transcribed into cDNA to serve as the sequencing template. The protocol was immunoSEQ multiplex PCR, while the TCRdb copy is restricted to in-frame clones and leaves out a portion. The sample has some 160,000 clones, approximately 60% seen once; the top ten hold 35% to 40%. The sequencing sample was made of CD8+ T cells sorted from blood. The source is a human donor in good health.

The rearrangement uses TRBV25-1 and TRBJ1-2; D is unclear. Trimming removed 4 bases at V and 8 bases at J, with 8 bases between. This CDR3 has 11 residues. Germline V gene sequence: CDR1 MGHDK, CDR2 SYGVNS. CDR3 in DNA: TGTGCCAGCAGTGCCCTACAGGGCTACACCTTC. This translates into CASSALQGYTF.

V and J are TRBV5-1 and TRBJ1-2; D gene ambiguous. This CDR3 contains 14 residues. V was shortened by 4 bases and J by 0 bases, with 10 bases between the two germline ends. CDR1 and CDR2 from the germline V gene are SGHRS and YFSETQ. CDR3 sequence reads: CASSPVESNYGYTF. CDR3 coding DNA: TGCGCCAGCAGCCCCGTGGAGTCTAACTATGGCTACACCTTC.

The chain recombines TRBV27 with TRBJ1-5; D not resolved. The CDR3 has 13 residues. CDR1 and CDR2 (germline): MNHEY, SMNVEV (reference sequence). V was pared by 3 bases and J by 4 bases, with 7 bases between. The CDR3 region is CASSLGINQPQHF. CDR3 in DNA: TGTGCCAGCAGTTTGGGGATAAATCAGCCCCAGCATTTT.

V usage is TRBV27 and J usage is TRBJ1-2; D might be TRBD1 (5 bases). The V gene's germline CDR1 is MNHEY and CDR2 SMNVEV (reference sequence). Trimming stripped 5 bases from V and 8 bases from J, with 18 bases between. This CDR3 contains 14 residues. DNA of the CDR3: TGTGCCAGCAGTATATATGGGACCGACGAGGGCTACACCTTC. It translates to CASSIYGTDEGYTF.

This clone was found a few times. The V and J genes are TRBV2 and TRBJ1-5; TRBD1 matches at 10 bases. V dropped 3 bases and J dropped 4; count of bases not matched to a gene: 3. The CDR3 has 15 amino acids. CDR1 SNHLY and CDR2 FYNNEI come from the germline V gene. The CDR3 bases are TGTGCCAGCAGTGACGTGGACAGGGGGAATCAGCCCCAGCATTTT. Protein sequence: CASSDVDRGNQPQHF.

The V gene is TRBV5-6, the J gene TRBJ2-1; D possibly corresponds to TRBD1 (5 bases). Per germline, CDR1 SGHDT and CDR2 YYEEEE. V dropped 0 bases and J dropped 6 bases, with 13 bases sitting between them. The CDR3 is 15 amino acids. This chain's CDR3 is CASSLGQGNFNEQFF. CDR3 coding DNA: TGTGCCAGCAGCTTGGGTCAGGGAAACTTCAATGAGCAGTTCTTC.

This clone showed up just a few times. The chain uses TRBV25-1 and TRBJ2-1, with 9 bases identical to TRBD1. The J segment lost 9 bases and the V segment lost 6 bases, leaving 3 bases of the junction unmatched. The V gene's germline CDR1 is MGHDK and CDR2 SYGVNS. CDR3 length: 12 residues. CDR3 loop: CASSWTGVEQFF. Written as DNA, the CDR3 is TGTGCCAGCAGCTGGACAGGGGTTGAGCAGTTCTTC.

This clone was counted a single time. The CDR3 is CASSGQGGSYEQYF. In nucleotides, the CDR3 is TGTGCCAGCAGCGGACAGGGTGGGAGCTACGAGCAGTACTTC. The rearrangement uses TRBV13 and TRBJ2-7; 8 nucleotides agree with TRBD1. Losses at the gene ends were 5 bases for V and 3 bases for J; bases not matched to a gene: 6. The CDR3 length is 14 residues. Germline loops: CDR1 PRHDT, CDR2 FYEKMQ (reference sequence).

V and J are TRBV18 and TRBJ2-2, with D uncertain. V was trimmed by 2 bases and J by 8 bases, leaving 18 bases between them. Germline CDR1 KGHSH, CDR2 LQKENI. The CDR3 sequence is 16 residues long. CDR3 protein: CASSPIAQERVGELFF. In DNA, the CDR3 is TGTGCCAGCTCACCAATTGCCCAGGAACGTGTGGGGGAGCTGTTTTTT. The full variable domain, rest sourced from reference TRBV18 and TRBJ2-2, is NAGVMQNPRHLVRRRGQEARLRCSPMKGHSHVYWYRQLPEEGLKFMVYLQKENIIDESGMPKERFSAEFPKEGPSILRIQQVVRGDSAAYFCASSPIAQERVGELFFGEGSRLTVL.

The chain couples TRBV6-1 to TRBJ1-2; D not certain. The germline V gene encodes CDR1 MNHNS and CDR2 SASEGT. V was trimmed by 3 bases and J by 8 bases, leaving 10 bases between them. This CDR3 region has 12 residues. CDR3 bases: TGTGCCAGCAGTGATTGGGCTAGGGGCTACACCTTC. Its protein is CASSDWARGYTF.

This clone was seen more than once but under ten times. The chain links TRBV29-1 to TRBJ2-4, with a weak D call TRBD1 (6 bases). CDR3 length: 14 residues. Germline V lookup: CDR1 SQVTM, CDR2 ANQGSEA. Trimming cost V 6 bases and J 3 bases, with 15 bases left between them. The CDR3 loop is CSVRGGEGKNIQYF. Written as DNA, the CDR3 is TGCAGCGTGAGAGGGGGTGAGGGCAAAAACATTCAGTACTTC.

This clone was detected only once. The chain combines TRBV27 with TRBJ2-7; D uncertain. Germline V gene data show CDR1 as MNHEY and CDR2 as SMNVEV (reference sequence). The CDR3 runs to 13 residues. V lost 0 bases and J 5 bases, leaving 8 bases between the germline ends. CDR3 protein: CASSLSRSDEQYF. As DNA, the CDR3 is TGTGCCAGCAGTTTATCGCGATCCGACGAGCAGTACTTC.

The chain employs TRBV14 and TRBJ2-7; 7 bases fit TRBD1. CDR3 length: 12 amino acids. Germline CDR1 is SGHDN and CDR2 is FVKESK. The junction had 4 bases not matched to a gene; V was cut back by 8 bases and J by 3 bases. The CDR3 nucleotides are TGTGCCAGCGGCACAGGGGTCTACGAGCAGTACTTC. Translation gives CASGTGVYEQYF. The whole variable domain, remainder taken from reference TRBV14 and TRBJ2-7, is EAGVTQFPSHSVIEKGQTVTLRCDPISGHDNLYWYRRVMGKEIKFLLHFVKESKQDESGMPNNRFLAERTGGTYSTLKVQPAELEDSGVYFCASGTGVYEQYFGPGTRLTVT.

Only one count was recorded for this clone. V usage is TRBV25-1 and J usage is TRBJ2-7, with 10 bases aligning to TRBD1. In germline, CDR1 is MGHDK, CDR2 SYGVNS. The CDR3 consists of 15 residues. Trimming took 6 bases from V and 2 from J; bases not matched to a gene: 7. The CDR3 loop reads CASSHGTGATYEQYF. The CDR3 region has the DNA TGTGCCAGCAGCCACGGGACAGGGGCGACCTACGAGCAGTACTTC.

This chain links TRBV29-1 with TRBJ1-3; D is unclear. Trimming left V 5 bases short and J 0 bases short, with 8 bases between. Germline V gives CDR1 SQVTM, CDR2 ANQGSEA. CDR3 length: 13 amino acids. DNA for the CDR3: TGCAGCGTTACGGCAGACTCTGGAAACACCATATATTTT. Translated: CSVTADSGNTIYF.

V and J are TRBV9 and TRBJ2-1, with D perhaps assigned TRBD1 or TRBD2 (6 bases each). V shed 3 bases and J shed 4 bases, with 8 bases lying between them. The CDR3 is 13 amino acids. Per the germline V gene, CDR1 is SGDLS and CDR2 is YYNGEE. The CDR3 here is CASSEGGYNEQFF. As DNA, the CDR3 is TGTGCCAGCAGCGAGGGGGGTTACAATGAGCAGTTCTTC.

The genes are TRBV6-5 and TRBJ2-1; D may be TRBD1 or TRBD2 (6 bases each). Germline-derived CDR1 and CDR2 are MNHEY and SVGAGI. V gave up 6 bases and J gave up 7 bases, with 16 bases separating them. This CDR3 spans 14 amino acids. CDR3 protein: CASSLDLGGNEQFF. CDR3 nucleotides: TGTGCCAGCAGCCTTGATTTAGGGGGGAATGAGCAGTTCTTC.

V usage is TRBV4-1 and J usage is TRBJ2-5, with D hard to call. The ends were cut back, 0 bases at V and 6 bases at J, with 8 bases in the middle. This CDR3 contains 13 residues. Germline V CDR1 and CDR2: MGHRA, YSYEKL. Written as DNA, the CDR3 is TGCGCCAGCAGCCAAGAGGGCACGAAGACCCAGTACTTC. Encoded protein: CASSQEGTKTQYF.

The J gene is TRBJ2-7, the V gene TRBV5-6; 9 bases fit TRBD2. The J segment lost 5 bases and the V segment lost 4 bases, leaving 4 bases of the junction unmatched. The CDR3 is 13 residues long. Germline CDR1 is SGHDT and CDR2 is YYEEEE. CDR3 amino acids: CASSRGTSNEQYF. CDR3 coding DNA: TGTGCCAGCAGCCGAGGGACTAGCAACGAGCAGTACTTC.

Note on this clone: The sample holds other DNA sequences that translate to the same CDR3. The chain couples TRBV5-6 to TRBJ2-4; D unresolved. The CDR3 is made up of 12 amino acids. CDR1 is SGHDT, CDR2 YYEEEE, per germline. Trimming took 0 bases from V and 7 from J, leaving 5 bases between them. The CDR3 DNA reads TGTGCCAGCAGCTTGGCGCTCAACATTCAGTACTTC. It is translated as CASSLALNIQYF.

This clone was seen only a few times. J is TRBJ1-2 and V is TRBV30, with TRBD1 as a possible D gene (5 bases). The V gene's germline CDR1 is GTSNPN and CDR2 SVGIG (reference sequence). Trimming removed 4 bases at V and 6 bases at J, with 9 bases between. The CDR3 has 11 residues. Here the CDR3 reads CAWISGNGYTF. The DNA for the CDR3 is TGTGCCTGGATATCAGGGAATGGCTACACCTTC.

This clone was seen only a few times. The chain joins TRBV4-1 to TRBJ2-1; possible D gene TRBD2, 6 bases. V lost 5 bases to trimming and J lost 6 bases, with 17 bases between them. Germline V gene data show CDR1 as MGHRA and CDR2 as YSYEKL. This CDR3 spans 15 amino acids. The CDR3 loop is CASSYLAEGGNEQFF. CDR3 DNA: TGCGCCAGCAGCTACTTAGCGGAGGGTGGCAATGAGCAGTTCTTC.

The gene calls are TRBV5-6 and TRBJ2-3, with D maybe TRBD2 (5 bases). In germline, CDR1 is SGHDT, CDR2 YYEEEE. Trimming took 0 bases from V and 7 from J, leaving 9 bases between them. This CDR3 has 13 residues. The CDR3 region has the DNA TGTGCCAGCAGCTTGGGGAGCGGATATACGCAGTATTTT. This sequence encodes CASSLGSGYTQYF.

This clone was picked up one time. The genes are TRBV30 and TRBJ2-2; D gene unclear. This CDR3 contains 16 residues. Trimming pared 1 base from V and 3 bases from J, leaving 15 bases between. Germline values: CDR1 GTSNPN, CDR2 SVGIG (reference sequence). In DNA, the CDR3 is TGTGCCTGGAGTGGGGCGTCTGGCACGGACACCGGGGAGCTGTTTTTT. Amino acid sequence: CAWSGASGTDTGELFF. Full variable domain (rest looked up from reference TRBV30 and TRBJ2-2): SQTIHQWPATLVQPVGSPLSLECTVEGTSNPNLYWYRQAAGRGLQLLFYSVGIGQISSEVPQNLSASRPQDRQFILSSKKLLLSDSGFYLCAWSGASGTDTGELFFGEGSRLTVL.

This clone was recorded a few times. The V gene is TRBV7-9, the J gene TRBJ1-1; possibly TRBD1 for D (5 bases). Per germline, CDR1 SEHNR and CDR2 FQNEAQ (reference sequence). The CDR3 extends over 12 amino acids. With 8 bases removed from V and 5 bases from J, the gap between germline ends came to 12 bases. This CDR3 is CASLHGGTEAFF. The CDR3 DNA sequence: TGTGCCAGCCTCCACGGGGGGACTGAAGCTTTCTTT.

The chain couples TRBV30 to TRBJ1-2; TRBD1 matches at 8 bases. Germline CDR1 reads GTSNPN; CDR2 reads SVGIG (reference sequence). The CDR3 is made up of 16 amino acids. The ends lost 3 bases at V and 7 bases at J; junction bases unmatched: 16. CDR3 loop: CAWSHAVLGQGLGYTF. For the CDR3, the DNA is TGTGCCTGGAGCCACGCGGTATTAGGACAGGGACTTGGCTACACCTTC.